The clone carrying this T cell receptor (beta chain) was seen ten or more times. TCRdb processed the RT-PCR reads anew with MiXCR; each CDR3 protein has one entry. Of almost 700,000 distinct CDR3 sequences detected, over 12% appear once; the ten largest clones hold roughly 3.9%. This receptor was taken from a female donor in good health, serving as a healthy control. Sequenced sample: memory CD4+ T cells from blood.

The chain's CDR3 is CSVEDQGSGELFF. The CDR3 DNA sequence: TGCAGCGTTGAAGATCAGGGGTCCGGGGAGCTGTTTTTT. The chain joins TRBV29-1 to TRBJ2-2; the D gene is possibly TRBD1 (6 bases). The CDR3 has 13 residues. Germline loops: CDR1 SQVTM, CDR2 ANQGSEA. V was cut by 0 bases and J by 6 bases, with 8 bases left in between.